This is a list of T cell receptor beta chains from one sample in a study of shared clonotypes between healthy human individuals. TCRdb's table, derived via immunoSEQ multiplex PCR, lists solely in-frame clones and lacks some. The sample lists under 850,000 clones; approximately 77% were seen once. Sequencing was performed on memory CD4+ T cells sorted from blood. The receptors here all came from a woman aged 25 to 45 in good health. The CDR3 runs from the conserved cysteine through the conserved F or W. Each record gives: V gene, J gene, D gene, clone size, CDR3 DNA, CDR3 protein. A D gene is named only where the DNA matches it firmly. Rows give clone size only sometimes, using once, few, many, or a class for an expanded clone.

V gene: TRBV25-1; J gene: TRBJ1-1; D gene: .; clone size: .; CDR3 DNA: TGTGCCAGCAGTGCACTAGGACAGAACACTGAAGCTTTCTTT; CDR3 protein: CASSALGQNTEAFF
V gene: TRBV19; J gene: TRBJ2-1; D gene: .; clone size: .; CDR3 DNA: TGTGCCACCAACCATGGCGCTGCCTACAATGAGCAGTTCTTC; CDR3 protein: CATNHGAAYNEQFF
V gene: TRBV18; J gene: TRBJ1-5; D gene: .; clone size: few; CDR3 DNA: TGTGCCAGCTCACCTCAGGGAACGGAGCCCCAGCATTTT; CDR3 protein: CASSPQGTEPQHF
V gene: TRBV11-2; J gene: TRBJ2-3; D gene: .; clone size: .; CDR3 DNA: TGTGCCAGCAGCTTAGGCATTAGCACAGATACGCAGTATTTT; CDR3 protein: CASSLGISTDTQYF
V gene: TRBV28; J gene: TRBJ2-2; D gene: TRBD2; clone size: .; CDR3 DNA: TGTGCCAGCAAACTAGCGGGAACCCGGATCACCGGGGAGCTGTTTTTT; CDR3 protein: CASKLAGTRITGELFF
V gene: TRBV28; J gene: TRBJ2-2; D gene: .; clone size: .; CDR3 DNA: TGTGCCAGCAGGACAGGCAACACCGGGGAGCTGTTTTTT; CDR3 protein: CASRTGNTGELFF
V gene: TRBV6-5; J gene: TRBJ2-1; D gene: .; clone size: many; CDR3 DNA: TGTGCCAGCAGACAGGGTGACAATGAGCAGTTCTTC; CDR3 protein: CASRQGDNEQFF
V gene: TRBV6-6; J gene: TRBJ1-5; D gene: .; clone size: .; CDR3 DNA: TGTGCCAGCAGTTACTCCGTCCCAGGGGGCAATCAGCCCCAGCATTTT; CDR3 protein: CASSYSVPGGNQPQHF
V gene: TRBV5-8; J gene: TRBJ2-6; D gene: .; clone size: .; CDR3 DNA: TGTGCCAGCAGCTTATCAAAATCTGGGGCCAACGTCCTGACTTTC; CDR3 protein: CASSLSKSGANVLTF
V gene: TRBV28; J gene: TRBJ2-7; D gene: TRBD2; clone size: few; CDR3 DNA: TGTGCCAGCAGCCCCGGGAGTAGCGGGAGTGAGGAGCAGTACTTC; CDR3 protein: CASSPGSSGSEEQYF
V gene: TRBV28; J gene: TRBJ2-1; D gene: .; clone size: few; CDR3 DNA: TGTGCAACCTCCTTCCGTTCCTACAATGAGCAGTTCTTC; CDR3 protein: CATSFRSYNEQFF
V gene: TRBV7-9; J gene: TRBJ2-5; D gene: TRBD2; clone size: few; CDR3 DNA: TGTGCCAGCAGCCCAGCGGGAGTTCGAACCCAAGAGACCCAGTACTTC; CDR3 protein: CASSPAGVRTQETQYF
V gene: TRBV4-2; J gene: TRBJ2-6; D gene: .; clone size: few; CDR3 DNA: TGTGCCAGCAGCCAAGATAAGGCGGGATTCTCTGGGGCCAACGTCCTGACTTTC; CDR3 protein: CASSQDKAGFSGANVLTF
V gene: TRBV2; J gene: TRBJ2-7; D gene: .; clone size: few; CDR3 DNA: TGTGCCAGCAGTGGGGCGGCGGGAGAGCAGTACTTC; CDR3 protein: CASSGAAGEQYF
V gene: TRBV18; J gene: TRBJ2-7; D gene: TRBD1; clone size: few; CDR3 DNA: TGTGCCAGCTCTCCGGACAGGGCGTTTGGCGAGCAGTACTTC; CDR3 protein: CASSPDRAFGEQYF
V gene: TRBV19; J gene: TRBJ1-5; D gene: .; clone size: once; CDR3 DNA: TGTGCCAGTAGACATACTCAGGGTAGCAATCAGCCCCAGCATTTT; CDR3 protein: CASRHTQGSNQPQHF
V gene: TRBV30; J gene: TRBJ1-1; D gene: .; clone size: .; CDR3 DNA: TGTGCCTGGAGAGGGGACACCATCATGAACACTGAAGCTTTCTTT; CDR3 protein: CAWRGDTIMNTEAFF
V gene: TRBV19; J gene: TRBJ1-5; D gene: .; clone size: .; CDR3 DNA: TGTGCCAGTAGTATAGACAGGGACGGCCAGCCCCAGCATTTT; CDR3 protein: CASSIDRDGQPQHF
V gene: TRBV28; J gene: TRBJ2-7; D gene: TRBD1; clone size: .; CDR3 DNA: TGTGCCAGCAGTTTTAACAGGGGCAACGAGCAGTACTTC; CDR3 protein: CASSFNRGNEQYF
V gene: TRBV19; J gene: TRBJ1-5; D gene: TRBD1; clone size: few; CDR3 DNA: TGTGCCAGTAGTCCGAGACAGGGAAGGGGGGCTTATAGCAATCAGCCCCAGCATTTT; CDR3 protein: CASSPRQGRGAYSNQPQHF
V gene: TRBV7-9; J gene: TRBJ2-5; D gene: TRBD1; clone size: .; CDR3 DNA: TGTGCCAGCAGACTCGGGGGTGGGACAGGGGGTCGTGAGACCCAGTACTTC; CDR3 protein: CASRLGGGTGGRETQYF
V gene: TRBV4-1; J gene: TRBJ2-1; D gene: .; clone size: .; CDR3 DNA: TGCGCCAGCAGCCCCCGGGACTTTGGTAATGAGCAGTTCTTC; CDR3 protein: CASSPRDFGNEQFF
V gene: TRBV18; J gene: TRBJ1-5; D gene: .; clone size: .; CDR3 DNA: TGTGCCAGCTCACCACCCGGGGCGCGGAATCAGCCCCAGCATTTT; CDR3 protein: CASSPPGARNQPQHF
V gene: TRBV28; J gene: TRBJ2-2; D gene: TRBD1; clone size: .; CDR3 DNA: TGTGCCAGCAGTAGAGGACAGGGGGCCTACACCGGGGAGCTGTTTTTT; CDR3 protein: CASSRGQGAYTGELFF
V gene: TRBV2; J gene: TRBJ2-7; D gene: .; clone size: .; CDR3 DNA: TGTGCCAGCAGTGAGGTCCTACCCTACGAGCAGTACTTC; CDR3 protein: CASSEVLPYEQYF
V gene: TRBV7-2; J gene: TRBJ2-7; D gene: TRBD1; clone size: many; CDR3 DNA: TGTGCCAGCAGCCGCCAACGGGACAGCTACGAGCAGTACTTC; CDR3 protein: CASSRQRDSYEQYF
V gene: TRBV7-2; J gene: TRBJ1-1; D gene: TRBD1; clone size: .; CDR3 DNA: TGTGCCAGCAGCGGACAGGCCTCAAACACTGAAGCTTTCTTT; CDR3 protein: CASSGQASNTEAFF
V gene: TRBV13; J gene: TRBJ1-1; D gene: TRBD1; clone size: .; CDR3 DNA: TGTGCCAGCAGCGTACGACAGGGGCCCGTCCTGAACACTGAAGCTTTCTTT; CDR3 protein: CASSVRQGPVLNTEAFF
V gene: TRBV5-8; J gene: TRBJ1-2; D gene: TRBD1; clone size: once; CDR3 DNA: TGTGCCAGCAGCACAGGGGGCTACTATGGCTACACCTTC; CDR3 protein: CASSTGGYYGYTF
V gene: TRBV28; J gene: TRBJ1-2; D gene: .; clone size: .; CDR3 DNA: TGTGCCAGCAGGACACCCGGGACATCTAACTATGGCTACACCTTC; CDR3 protein: CASRTPGTSNYGYTF
V gene: TRBV28; J gene: TRBJ1-5; D gene: .; clone size: .; CDR3 DNA: TGTGCCAGCAGTCCCTATCCCGGGACGGATAATCAGCCCCAGCATTTT; CDR3 protein: CASSPYPGTDNQPQHF
V gene: TRBV11-2; J gene: TRBJ2-3; D gene: .; clone size: .; CDR3 DNA: TGTGCCAGCAGCCCGAGCGGAGATACGCAGTATTTT; CDR3 protein: CASSPSGDTQYF
V gene: TRBV7-9; J gene: TRBJ2-7; D gene: .; clone size: .; CDR3 DNA: TGTGCCAGCAGCTTGGGGACCGGTTCCTACGAGCAGTACTTC; CDR3 protein: CASSLGTGSYEQYF
V gene: TRBV18; J gene: TRBJ2-7; D gene: TRBD2; clone size: .; CDR3 DNA: TGTGCCAGCTCACCACGAGCGACTAGCGGGAGAGAGGGGTCCTACGAGCAGTACTTC; CDR3 protein: CASSPRATSGREGSYEQYF
V gene: TRBV2; J gene: TRBJ2-5; D gene: .; clone size: .; CDR3 DNA: TGTGCCAGCAGGCCCGGTCTAGCGCAAGAGACCCAGTACTTC; CDR3 protein: CASRPGLAQETQYF
V gene: TRBV5-1; J gene: TRBJ2-3; D gene: .; clone size: .; CDR3 DNA: TGCGCCAGCGCACACCGAGGGGACCTGAGCACAGATACGCAGTATTTT; CDR3 protein: CASAHRGDLSTDTQYF
V gene: TRBV28; J gene: TRBJ2-7; D gene: TRBD1; clone size: .; CDR3 DNA: TGTGCCAGCAGTTTCGGACAGGGTCCCCGCGAGCAGTACTTC; CDR3 protein: CASSFGQGPREQYF
V gene: TRBV29-1; J gene: TRBJ2-3; D gene: TRBD1; clone size: .; CDR3 DNA: TGCAGCGTTGATTCACAGGGGACAGATACGCAGTATTTT; CDR3 protein: CSVDSQGTDTQYF
V gene: TRBV5-1; J gene: TRBJ2-7; D gene: .; clone size: .; CDR3 DNA: TGCGCCAGCAGCTTGGAGGGTTCCTACGAGCAGTACTTC; CDR3 protein: CASSLEGSYEQYF
V gene: TRBV19; J gene: TRBJ1-5; D gene: .; clone size: .; CDR3 DNA: TGTGCCAGTATGCCTGCGGCTCTGGGTCAGCCCCAGCATTTT; CDR3 protein: CASMPAALGQPQHF
V gene: TRBV18; J gene: TRBJ1-5; D gene: .; clone size: .; CDR3 DNA: TGTGCCAGCTCACCACCGGGTGCAAGCTTACCTAGCAATCAGCCCCAGCATTTT; CDR3 protein: CASSPPGASLPSNQPQHF
V gene: TRBV28; J gene: TRBJ2-5; D gene: .; clone size: .; CDR3 DNA: TGTGCCAGCAGTTTATTTGGGGAGACCCAGTACTTC; CDR3 protein: CASSLFGETQYF
V gene: TRBV7-2; J gene: TRBJ2-2; D gene: .; clone size: few; CDR3 DNA: TGTGCCAGCAGGCCAACCGGACAGTTTCTCACCGGGGAGCTGTTTTTT; CDR3 protein: CASRPTGQFLTGELFF
V gene: TRBV10-2; J gene: TRBJ2-7; D gene: .; clone size: .; CDR3 DNA: TGCGCCAGCAGTGGACAGTCCTACGAGCAGTACTTC; CDR3 protein: CASSGQSYEQYF
V gene: TRBV28; J gene: TRBJ1-2; D gene: TRBD1; clone size: .; CDR3 DNA: TGTGCCAGCAAACCCCCTCCAGGGGGCGATGGCTATGGCTACACCTTC; CDR3 protein: CASKPPPGGDGYGYTF
V gene: TRBV10-2; J gene: TRBJ1-1; D gene: TRBD1; clone size: once; CDR3 DNA: TGCGCCAGCAGGACCCGGGACAGGGGAAACACTGAAGCTTTCTTT; CDR3 protein: CASRTRDRGNTEAFF
V gene: TRBV5-6; J gene: TRBJ2-1; D gene: .; clone size: once; CDR3 DNA: TGTGCCAGCAGCTTTGGGCGGGCCTCCTACAATGAGCAGTTCTTC; CDR3 protein: CASSFGRASYNEQFF
V gene: TRBV18; J gene: TRBJ2-5; D gene: .; clone size: .; CDR3 DNA: TGTGCCAGCTCAAGGTCCCAAGAGACCCAGTACTTC; CDR3 protein: CASSRSQETQYF
V gene: TRBV5-1; J gene: TRBJ2-2; D gene: .; clone size: .; CDR3 DNA: TGCGCCAGCAGCTTGGGTCTTTCGACGAACACCGGGGAGCTGTTTTTT; CDR3 protein: CASSLGLSTNTGELFF
V gene: TRBV29-1; J gene: TRBJ2-1; D gene: .; clone size: .; CDR3 DNA: TGCAGCGCTCCTGAGAGCGGACTATCCTACAATGAGCAGTTCTTC; CDR3 protein: CSAPESGLSYNEQFF